This T cell receptor (beta chain) is from a study of OX40 agonist ivuxolimab in advanced cancers. Study outcomes and limitations: The investigators did not determine what antigen specificity the expanded peripheral T cells had.

The method was immunoSEQ multiplex PCR; TCRdb's version includes in-frame clones alone and lacks a portion of them. Among 50,000 or so clones listed, more than 75% were seen once. V shed 0 bases and J shed 5 bases, with 6 bases lying between them. The CDR3 is 13 amino acids. The V gene's germline CDR1 is SGHRS and CDR2 YFSETQ. Comment on this clone: Its antigen is still unknown.

The material sequenced was CD4+ or CD8+ T cells sorted from blood, taken in a trial of the OX40 agonist ivuxolimab. This sequence joins TRBV5-1 and TRBJ2-1; D unclear. This TCR came from an adult with an advanced solid tumor such as melanoma, head and neck, liver or kidney cancer. Here the CDR3 DNA reads TGCGCCAGCAGCTTGGGACCGAACAATGAGCAGTTCTTC. Translation gives CASSLGPNNEQFF.